This TCR beta chain was retrieved from a study of blood T cell repertoires in COVID-19. J lost 4 bases, V lost 5 bases, and 4 bases had no gene match. Germline-derived CDR1 and CDR2 are MDHEN and SYDVKM. This CDR3 contains 13 residues. The Seattle patients joined while their infection was active and were tracked longitudinally afterward. Profiled with immunoSEQ multiplex PCR; TCRdb holds only in-frame clones, not every one. Counted here are roughly 120,000 clones, roughly four fifths occurring once; the ten biggest clones make up 5.5% to 7.5%. This clone was observed a handful of times. This receptor was identified in an elderly man with COVID-19, enrolled during active disease. Sequencing input: peripheral blood. The J gene is TRBJ1-1, the V gene TRBV28; 7 bases map to TRBD1. The CDR3 DNA sequence: TGTGCCAGCAGTCCGGGGACAGCCACTGAAGCTTTCTTT. This sequence encodes CASSPGTATEAFF. The variable domain in full, completed from reference TRBV28 and TRBJ1-1, reads DVKVTQSSRYLVKRTGEKVFLECVQDMDHENMFWYRQDPGLGLRLIYFSYDVKMKEKGDIPEGYSVSREKKERFSLILESASTNQTSMYLCASSPGTATEAFFGQGTRLTVV.